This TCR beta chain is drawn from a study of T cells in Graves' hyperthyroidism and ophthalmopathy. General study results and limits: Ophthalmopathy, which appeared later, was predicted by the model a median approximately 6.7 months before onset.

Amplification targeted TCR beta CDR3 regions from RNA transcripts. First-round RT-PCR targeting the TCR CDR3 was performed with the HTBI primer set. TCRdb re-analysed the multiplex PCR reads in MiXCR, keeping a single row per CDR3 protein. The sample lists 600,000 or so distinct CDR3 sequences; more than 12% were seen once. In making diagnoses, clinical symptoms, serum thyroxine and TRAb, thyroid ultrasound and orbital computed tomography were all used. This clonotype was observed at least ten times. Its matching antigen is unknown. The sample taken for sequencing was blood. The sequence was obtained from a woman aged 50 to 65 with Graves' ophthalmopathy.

CDR3 in amino acids: CASSFSGAMNTEAFF. Here the CDR3 DNA reads TGCGCCAGCAGTTTTTCAGGGGCGATGAACACTGAAGCTTTCTTT. The chain employs TRBV4-1 and TRBJ1-1; a possible D gene is TRBD1 (6 bases). Germline CDR1 MGHRA, CDR2 YSYEKL. V was pared by 6 bases and J by 0 bases, with 14 bases between. This CDR3 has 15 amino acids.